This is a list of T cell receptor beta chains from one sample in a study of blood T cell repertoires in COVID-19. TCRdb's table, derived via immunoSEQ multiplex PCR, lists solely in-frame clones and lacks some. The sample records 77,000 or so clones, about 90% being singletons. Sequencing was performed on peripheral blood. The origin of the receptors is a man aged 50 to 59 with active COVID-19. The CDR3 runs from the conserved cysteine through the conserved F or W.

TRBV5-1	TRBJ2-1	CASSPGDRGDNEQFF
TRBV5-1	TRBJ2-7	CASGQGPSSYEQYF
TRBV2	TRBJ2-3	CASSSGGALSDTQYF
TRBV7-3	TRBJ1-1	CASSYRGDTEAFF
TRBV28	TRBJ1-5	CASSRGGRSNQPQHF
TRBV7-3	TRBJ2-1	CASSLNGGGLYNEQFF
TRBV4-2	TRBJ1-4	CASSQDGNTNEKLFF
TRBV3-1/TRBV3-2	TRBJ1-5	CASSLRGVPRGYSNQPQHF
TRBV20-1	TRBJ2-1	CSASLGLAGYEQFF
TRBV6-2/TRBV6-3	TRBJ1-5	CASSYRRGSGSNQPQHF